This TCR beta chain appears in the sequencing data of a study of control samples from healthy donors and cancer patients. This clone was observed once. The assay was immunoSEQ multiplex PCR, and TCRdb's table has in-frame clones only and misses some. The sample includes 190,000 or so clones, over 85% of them seen just once. Per germline, CDR1 SNHLY and CDR2 FYNNEI. The CDR3 extends over 13 amino acids. Trimming shortened V by 8 bases and J by 4 bases, and 12 bases separated the two germline ends. This TCR came from a man aged 18 to 29 in good health. Sequencing was performed on blood. The chain has TRBV2 and TRBJ1-5, with D perhaps TRBD1 (6 bases). CDR3 amino acids: CASYGGPNQPQHF. The CDR3, as DNA: TGTGCCAGCTACGGGGGCCCTAATCAGCCCCAGCATTTT.